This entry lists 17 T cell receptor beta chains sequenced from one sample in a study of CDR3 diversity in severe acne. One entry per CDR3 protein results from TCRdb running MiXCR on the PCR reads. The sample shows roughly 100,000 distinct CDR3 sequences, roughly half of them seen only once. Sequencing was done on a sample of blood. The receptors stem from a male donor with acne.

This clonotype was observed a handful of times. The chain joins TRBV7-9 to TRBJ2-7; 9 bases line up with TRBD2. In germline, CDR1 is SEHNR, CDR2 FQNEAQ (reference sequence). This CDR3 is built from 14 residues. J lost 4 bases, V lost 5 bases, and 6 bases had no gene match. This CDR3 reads CASSLPGLAYEQYF. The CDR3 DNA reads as TGTGCCAGCAGCCTCCCGGGACTAGCTTACGAGCAGTACTTC.

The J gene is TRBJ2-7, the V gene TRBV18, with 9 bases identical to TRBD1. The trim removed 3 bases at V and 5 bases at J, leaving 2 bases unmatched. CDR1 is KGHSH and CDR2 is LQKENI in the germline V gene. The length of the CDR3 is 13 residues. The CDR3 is CASSPGQGNEQYF. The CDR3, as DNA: TGTGCCAGCTCACCTGGACAGGGGAACGAGCAGTACTTC.

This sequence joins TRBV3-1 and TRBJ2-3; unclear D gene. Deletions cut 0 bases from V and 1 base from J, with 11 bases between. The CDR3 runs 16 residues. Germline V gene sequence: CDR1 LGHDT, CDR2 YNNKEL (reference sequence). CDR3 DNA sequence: TGTGCCAGCAGCCAAGAGTTGGTCACACGCACAGATACGCAGTATTTT. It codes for CASSQELVTRTDTQYF.

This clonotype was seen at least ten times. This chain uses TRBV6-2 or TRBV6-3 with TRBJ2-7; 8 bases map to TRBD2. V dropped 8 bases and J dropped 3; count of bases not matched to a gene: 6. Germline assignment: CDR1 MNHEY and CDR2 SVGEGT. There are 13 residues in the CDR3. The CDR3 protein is CASEGLEDYEQYF. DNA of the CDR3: TGTGCCAGCGAGGGACTAGAAGACTACGAGCAGTACTTC.

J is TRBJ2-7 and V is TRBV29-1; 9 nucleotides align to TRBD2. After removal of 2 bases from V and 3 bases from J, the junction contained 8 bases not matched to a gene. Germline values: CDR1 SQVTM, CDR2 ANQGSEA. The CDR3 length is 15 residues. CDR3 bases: TGCAGCGTTGAATCGGGGCGGGAGGGCGGCTACGAGCAGTACTTC. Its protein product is CSVESGREGGYEQYF.

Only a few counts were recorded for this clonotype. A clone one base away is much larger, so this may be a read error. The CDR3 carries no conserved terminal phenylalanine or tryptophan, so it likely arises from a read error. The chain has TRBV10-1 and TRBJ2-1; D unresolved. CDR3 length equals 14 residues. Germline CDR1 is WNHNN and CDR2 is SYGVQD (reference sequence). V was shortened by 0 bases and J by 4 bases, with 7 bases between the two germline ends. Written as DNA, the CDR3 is TGCGCCAGCAGTGAGTCAGAGGAGTACAATGAGCAGTTCCTC. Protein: CASSESEEYNEQFL.

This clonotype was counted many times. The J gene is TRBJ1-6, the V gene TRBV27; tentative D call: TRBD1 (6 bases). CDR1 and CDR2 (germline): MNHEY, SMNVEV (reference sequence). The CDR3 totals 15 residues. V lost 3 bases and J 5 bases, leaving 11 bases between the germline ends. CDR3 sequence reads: CASSLTYRDNSPLHF. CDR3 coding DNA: TGTGCCAGCAGTTTGACGTACAGGGATAATTCACCCCTCCACTTT.

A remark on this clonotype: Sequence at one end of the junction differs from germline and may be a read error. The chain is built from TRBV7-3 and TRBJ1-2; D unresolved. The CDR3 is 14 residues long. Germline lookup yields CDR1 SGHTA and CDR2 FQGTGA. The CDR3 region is CASSLAEGRDGYPF. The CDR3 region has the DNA TGTGCCAGCAGCTTAGCAGAGGGTAGGGATGGCTACCCCTTC.

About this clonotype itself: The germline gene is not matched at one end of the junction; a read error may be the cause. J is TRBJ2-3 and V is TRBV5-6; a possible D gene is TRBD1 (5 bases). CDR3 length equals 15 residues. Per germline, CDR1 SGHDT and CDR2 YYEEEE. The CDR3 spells CASSSVEQAADTRYF. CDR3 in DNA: TGTGCCAGCAGCTCCGTAGAACAGGCCGCAGATACGCGGTATTTT. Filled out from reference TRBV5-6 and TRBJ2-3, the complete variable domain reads DAGVTQSPTHLIKTRGQQVTLRCSPKSGHDTVSWYQQALGQGPQFIFQYYEEEERQRGNFPDRFSGHQFPNYSSELNVNALLLGDSALYLCASSSVEQAADTRYFGPGTRLTVL.

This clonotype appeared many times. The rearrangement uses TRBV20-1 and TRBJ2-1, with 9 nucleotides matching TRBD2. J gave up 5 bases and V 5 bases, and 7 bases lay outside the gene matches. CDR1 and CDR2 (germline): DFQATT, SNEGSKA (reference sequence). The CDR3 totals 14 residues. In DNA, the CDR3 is TGCAGTGCTGGTTTAGCGGGAGAAGACAATGAGCAGTTCTTC. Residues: CSAGLAGEDNEQFF.

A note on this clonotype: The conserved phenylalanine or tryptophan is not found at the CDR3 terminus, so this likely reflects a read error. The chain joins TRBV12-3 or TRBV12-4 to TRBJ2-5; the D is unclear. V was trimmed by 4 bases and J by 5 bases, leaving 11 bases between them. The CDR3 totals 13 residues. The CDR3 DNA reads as TGTGCCAGCAGTTCCCAAGGGCGGGAGACCCAGTACTCC. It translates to CASSSQGRETQYS.

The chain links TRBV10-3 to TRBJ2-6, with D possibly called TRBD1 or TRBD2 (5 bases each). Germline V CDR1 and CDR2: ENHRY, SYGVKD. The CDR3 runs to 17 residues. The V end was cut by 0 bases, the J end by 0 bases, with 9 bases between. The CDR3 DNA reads TGTGCCATCAGTGAGTCGAACGGGGCCTCTGGGGCCAACGTCCTGACTTTC. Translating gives CAISESNGASGANVLTF.

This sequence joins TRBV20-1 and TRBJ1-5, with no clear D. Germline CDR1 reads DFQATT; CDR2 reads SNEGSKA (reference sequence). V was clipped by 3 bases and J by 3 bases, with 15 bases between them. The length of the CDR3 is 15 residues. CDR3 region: CSASSRRHDNQPQHF. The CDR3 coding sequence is TGCAGTGCTAGTTCCCGCAGACATGACAATCAGCCCCAGCATTTT.

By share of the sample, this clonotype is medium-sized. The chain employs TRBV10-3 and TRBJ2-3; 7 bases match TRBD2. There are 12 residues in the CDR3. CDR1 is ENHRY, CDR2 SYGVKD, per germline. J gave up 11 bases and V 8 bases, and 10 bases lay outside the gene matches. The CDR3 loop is CAIQRKAGQQYF. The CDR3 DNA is TGTGCCATCCAACGAAAAGCGGGGCAGCAGTATTTT.

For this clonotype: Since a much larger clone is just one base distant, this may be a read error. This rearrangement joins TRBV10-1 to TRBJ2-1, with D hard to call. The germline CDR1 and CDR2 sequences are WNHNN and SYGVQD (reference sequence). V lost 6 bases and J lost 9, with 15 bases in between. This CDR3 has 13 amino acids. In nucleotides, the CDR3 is TGCGCCAGCAGCCACGAGACGTCGGGTGAGCAGTTCTTC. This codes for CASSHETSGEQFF.

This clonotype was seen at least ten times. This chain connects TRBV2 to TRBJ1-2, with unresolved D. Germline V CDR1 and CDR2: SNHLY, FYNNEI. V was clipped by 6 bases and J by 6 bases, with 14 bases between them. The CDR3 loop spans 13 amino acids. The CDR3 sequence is CASRELPGNGYTF. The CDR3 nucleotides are TGTGCCAGCAGGGAGTTACCGGGAAATGGCTACACCTTC.

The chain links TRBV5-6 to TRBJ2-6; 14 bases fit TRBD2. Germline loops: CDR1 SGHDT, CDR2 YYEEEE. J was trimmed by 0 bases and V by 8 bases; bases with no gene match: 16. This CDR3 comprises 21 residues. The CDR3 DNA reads TGTGCCAGAGCCACCTCTGGACTAGCGGGAGGTCTTCCCTCTGGGGCCAACGTCCTGACTTTC. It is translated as CARATSGLAGGLPSGANVLTF.